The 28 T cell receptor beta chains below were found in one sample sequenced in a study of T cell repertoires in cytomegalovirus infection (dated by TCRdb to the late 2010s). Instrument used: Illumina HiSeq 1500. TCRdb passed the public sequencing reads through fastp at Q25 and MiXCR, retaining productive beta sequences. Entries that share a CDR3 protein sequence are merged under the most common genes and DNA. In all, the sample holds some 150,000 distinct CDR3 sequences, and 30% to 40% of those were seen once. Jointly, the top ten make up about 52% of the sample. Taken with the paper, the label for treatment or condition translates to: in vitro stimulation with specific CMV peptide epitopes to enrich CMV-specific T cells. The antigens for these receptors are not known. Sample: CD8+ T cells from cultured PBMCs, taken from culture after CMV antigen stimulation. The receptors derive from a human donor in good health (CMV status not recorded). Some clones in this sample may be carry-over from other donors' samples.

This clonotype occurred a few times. The CDR3 bases are TGTGCCAGCAGCTCCCTCCTTTACGGGAACACCGGGGAGCTGTTTTTT. This codes for CASSSLLYGNTGELFF. V is TRBV7-9 and J is TRBJ2-2; no firm D call. This CDR3 comprises 16 residues. Trimming cost V 4 bases and J 1 base, with 13 bases left between them. Germline assignment: CDR1 SEHNR and CDR2 FQNEAQ (reference sequence).

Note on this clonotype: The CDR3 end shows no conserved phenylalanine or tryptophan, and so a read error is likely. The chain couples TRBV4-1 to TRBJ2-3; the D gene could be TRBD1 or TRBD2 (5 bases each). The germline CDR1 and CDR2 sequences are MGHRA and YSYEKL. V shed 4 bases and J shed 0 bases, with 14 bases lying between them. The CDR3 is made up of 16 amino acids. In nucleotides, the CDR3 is TGCGCCAGCAGCCCCCGAGGGGCAATAAGCACAGATACGCAGTATATT. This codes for CASSPRGAISTDTQYI.

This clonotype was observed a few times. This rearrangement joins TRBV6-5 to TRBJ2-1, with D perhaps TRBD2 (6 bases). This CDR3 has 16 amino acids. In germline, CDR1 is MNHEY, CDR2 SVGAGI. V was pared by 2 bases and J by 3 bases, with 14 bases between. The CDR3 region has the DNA TGTGCCAGCAGTTACAGTCGGGGGAAGGGCTACAATGAGCAGTTCTTC. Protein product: CASSYSRGKGYNEQFF.

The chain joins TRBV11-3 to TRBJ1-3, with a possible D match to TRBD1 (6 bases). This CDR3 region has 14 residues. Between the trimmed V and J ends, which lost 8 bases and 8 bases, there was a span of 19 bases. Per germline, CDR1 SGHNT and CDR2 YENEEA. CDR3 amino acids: CASAEGHLEDTIYF. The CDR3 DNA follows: TGTGCCAGCGCCGAGGGACATCTGGAAGACACCATATATTTT.

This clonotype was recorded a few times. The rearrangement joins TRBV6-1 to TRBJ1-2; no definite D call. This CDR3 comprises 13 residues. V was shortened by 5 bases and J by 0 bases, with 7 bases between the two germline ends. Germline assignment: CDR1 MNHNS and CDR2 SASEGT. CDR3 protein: CASSNTPNYGYTF. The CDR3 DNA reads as TGTGCCAGCAGTAACACTCCTAACTATGGCTACACCTTC.

CDR3 sequence: CASSFSSAGSYEQYF. Written as DNA, the CDR3 is TGTGCCAGCAGTTTTTCATCCGCGGGTTCCTACGAGCAGTACTTC. The gene calls are TRBV28 and TRBJ2-7; D is possibly TRBD2 (5 bases). Germline lookup yields CDR1 MDHEN and CDR2 SYDVKM. The CDR3 is made up of 15 amino acids. V dropped 3 bases and J dropped 1 base, with 13 bases sitting between them.

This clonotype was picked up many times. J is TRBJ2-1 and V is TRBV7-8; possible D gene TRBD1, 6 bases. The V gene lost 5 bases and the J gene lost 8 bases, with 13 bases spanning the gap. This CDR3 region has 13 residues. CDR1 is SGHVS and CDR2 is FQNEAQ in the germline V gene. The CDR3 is CASSDLQGDEQFF. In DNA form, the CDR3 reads TGTGCCAGCAGCGACCTACAGGGAGATGAGCAGTTCTTC.

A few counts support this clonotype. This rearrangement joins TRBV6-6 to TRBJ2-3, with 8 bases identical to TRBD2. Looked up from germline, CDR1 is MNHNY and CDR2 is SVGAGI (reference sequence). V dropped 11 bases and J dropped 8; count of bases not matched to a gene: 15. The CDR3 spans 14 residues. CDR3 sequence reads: CAAKRGPDMGTQYF. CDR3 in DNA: TGTGCCGCAAAGCGGGGGCCTGACATGGGTACGCAGTATTTT.

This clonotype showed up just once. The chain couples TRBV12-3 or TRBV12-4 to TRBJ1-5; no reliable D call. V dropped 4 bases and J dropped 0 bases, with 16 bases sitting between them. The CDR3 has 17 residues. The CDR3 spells CASSSDGELYSNQPQHF. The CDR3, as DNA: TGTGCCAGCAGTTCAGACGGGGAATTATATAGCAATCAGCCCCAGCATTTT.

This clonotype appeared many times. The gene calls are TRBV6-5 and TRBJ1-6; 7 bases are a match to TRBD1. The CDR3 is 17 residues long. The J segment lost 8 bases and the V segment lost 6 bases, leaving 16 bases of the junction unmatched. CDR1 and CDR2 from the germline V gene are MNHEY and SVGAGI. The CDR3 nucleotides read TGTGCCAGCAGGCCCCTCGCGTATGGGCAGGGGGATTCACCCCTCCACTTT. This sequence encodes CASRPLAYGQGDSPLHF.

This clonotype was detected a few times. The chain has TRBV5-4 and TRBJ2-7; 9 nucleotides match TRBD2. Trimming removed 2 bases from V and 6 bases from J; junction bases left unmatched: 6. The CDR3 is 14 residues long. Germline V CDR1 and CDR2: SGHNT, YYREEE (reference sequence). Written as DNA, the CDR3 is TGTGCCAGCAGCTTTGGGACTAGCTTAACCGAGCAGTACTTC. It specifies CASSFGTSLTEQYF.

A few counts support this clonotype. CDR3 DNA: TGTGCAAGTCGCTTCCCTTATCTCTACTTC. The encoded protein is CASRFPYLYF. The gene calls are TRBV12-2 and TRBJ2-7. TRBV12-2 is a pseudogene locus. The length of the CDR3 is 10 residues.

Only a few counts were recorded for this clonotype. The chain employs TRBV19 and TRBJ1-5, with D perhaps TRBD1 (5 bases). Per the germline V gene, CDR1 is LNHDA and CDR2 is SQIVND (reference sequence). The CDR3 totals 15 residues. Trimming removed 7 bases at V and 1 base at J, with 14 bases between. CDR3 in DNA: TGTGCCAGTACAAGGAGAAGACAGAGCAATCAGCCCCAGCATTTT. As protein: CASTRRRQSNQPQHF.

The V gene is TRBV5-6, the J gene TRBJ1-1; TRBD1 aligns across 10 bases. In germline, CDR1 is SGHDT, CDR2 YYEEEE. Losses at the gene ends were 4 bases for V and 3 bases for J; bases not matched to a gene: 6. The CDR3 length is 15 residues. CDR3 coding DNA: TGTGCCAGCAGCCCGATCGGGACAGGGGACACTGAAGCTTTCTTT. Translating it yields CASSPIGTGDTEAFF.

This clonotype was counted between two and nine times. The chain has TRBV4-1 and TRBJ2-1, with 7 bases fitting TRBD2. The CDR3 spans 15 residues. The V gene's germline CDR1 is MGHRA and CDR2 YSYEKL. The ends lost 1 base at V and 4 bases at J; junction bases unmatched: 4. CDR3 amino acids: CASSQGISGYNEQFF. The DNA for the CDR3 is TGCGCCAGCAGCCAAGGAATTAGCGGGTACAATGAGCAGTTCTTC.

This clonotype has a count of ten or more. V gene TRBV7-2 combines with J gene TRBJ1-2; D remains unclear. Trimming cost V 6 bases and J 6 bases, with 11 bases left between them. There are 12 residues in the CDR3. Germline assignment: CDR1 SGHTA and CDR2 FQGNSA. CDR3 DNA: TGTGCCAGCAGGGATGATGGGGATGGCTACACCTTC. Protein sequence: CASRDDGDGYTF.

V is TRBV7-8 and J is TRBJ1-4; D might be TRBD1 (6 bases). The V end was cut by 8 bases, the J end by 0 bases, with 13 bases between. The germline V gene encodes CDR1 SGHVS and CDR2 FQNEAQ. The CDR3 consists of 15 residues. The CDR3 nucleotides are TGTGCCAGCTCCGGACAGTTTGCAACTAATGAAAAACTGTTTTTT. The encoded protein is CASSGQFATNEKLFF.

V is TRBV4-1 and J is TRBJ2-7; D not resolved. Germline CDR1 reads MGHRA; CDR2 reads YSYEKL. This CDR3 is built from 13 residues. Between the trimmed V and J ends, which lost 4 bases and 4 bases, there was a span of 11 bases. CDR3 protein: CASSPYGTYEQYF. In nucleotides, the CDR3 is TGCGCCAGCAGCCCCTATGGTACGTACGAGCAGTACTTC.

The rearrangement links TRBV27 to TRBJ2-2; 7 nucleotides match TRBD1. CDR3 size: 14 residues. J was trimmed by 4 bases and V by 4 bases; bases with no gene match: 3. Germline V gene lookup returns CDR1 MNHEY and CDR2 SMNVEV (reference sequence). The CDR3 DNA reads TGTGCCAGCAGTTGGGACAGTCTCACCGGGGAGCTGTTTTTT. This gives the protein CASSWDSLTGELFF.

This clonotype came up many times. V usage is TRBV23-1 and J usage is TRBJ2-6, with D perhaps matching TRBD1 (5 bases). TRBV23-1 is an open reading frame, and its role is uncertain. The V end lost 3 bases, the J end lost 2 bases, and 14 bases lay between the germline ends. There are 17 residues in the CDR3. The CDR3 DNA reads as TGCGCCAGCAGTCACCCCGCCAGGGAAGCTGGGGCCAACGTCCTGACTTTC. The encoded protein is CASSHPAREAGANVLTF.

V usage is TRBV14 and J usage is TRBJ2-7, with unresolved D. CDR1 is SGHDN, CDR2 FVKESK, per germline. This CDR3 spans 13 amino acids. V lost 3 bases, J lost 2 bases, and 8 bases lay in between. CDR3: CASSQYQPYEQYF. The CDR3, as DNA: TGTGCCAGCAGCCAGTACCAGCCCTACGAGCAGTACTTC. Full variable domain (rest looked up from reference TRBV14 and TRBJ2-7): EAGVTQFPSHSVIEKGQTVTLRCDPISGHDNLYWYRRVMGKEIKFLLHFVKESKQDESGMPNNRFLAERTGGTYSTLKVQPAELEDSGVYFCASSQYQPYEQYFGPGTRLTVT.

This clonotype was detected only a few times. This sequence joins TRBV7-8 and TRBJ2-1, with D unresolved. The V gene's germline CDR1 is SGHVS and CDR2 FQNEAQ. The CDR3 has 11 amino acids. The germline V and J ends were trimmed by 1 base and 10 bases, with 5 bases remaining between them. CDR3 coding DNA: TGTGCCAGCAGCTTAGGGGCCGAGCAGTTCTTC. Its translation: CASSLGAEQFF.

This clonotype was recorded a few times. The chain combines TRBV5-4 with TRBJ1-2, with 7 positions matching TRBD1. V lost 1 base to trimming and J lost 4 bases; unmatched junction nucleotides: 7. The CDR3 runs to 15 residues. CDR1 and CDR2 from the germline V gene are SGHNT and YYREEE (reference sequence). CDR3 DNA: TGTGCCAGCAGCTTGCCCTGGGACAGATTCTATGGCTACACCTTC. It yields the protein CASSLPWDRFYGYTF. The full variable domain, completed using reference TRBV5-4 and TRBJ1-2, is ETGVTQSPTHLIKTRGQQVTLRCSSQSGHNTVSWYQQALGQGPQFIFQYYREEENGRGNFPPRFSGLQFPNYSSELNVNALELDDSALYLCASSLPWDRFYGYTFGSGTRLTVV.

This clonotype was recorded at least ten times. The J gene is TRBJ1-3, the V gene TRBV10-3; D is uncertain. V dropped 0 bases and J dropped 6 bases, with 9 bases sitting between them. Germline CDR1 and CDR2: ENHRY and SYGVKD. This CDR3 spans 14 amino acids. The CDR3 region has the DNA TGTGCCATCAGTGAGTCGGTCAGCCTAAACACCATATATTTT. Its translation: CAISESVSLNTIYF.

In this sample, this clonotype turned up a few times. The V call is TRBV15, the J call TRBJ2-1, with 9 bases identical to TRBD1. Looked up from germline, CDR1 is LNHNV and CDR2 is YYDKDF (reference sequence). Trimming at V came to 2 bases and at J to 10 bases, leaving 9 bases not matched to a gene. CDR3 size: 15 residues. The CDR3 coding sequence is TGTGCCACCAGCAGATGGGAACAGGGGGCCAGAGAGCAGTTCTTC. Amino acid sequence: CATSRWEQGAREQFF.

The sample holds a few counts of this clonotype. The CDR3 sequence: CASSTLAGTYNEQFF. The DNA of the CDR3 is TGCGCCAGCAGCACATTAGCGGGGACCTACAATGAGCAGTTCTTC. The gene calls are TRBV4-1 and TRBJ2-1, with 8 bases identical to TRBD2. This CDR3 has 15 residues. Germline V gives CDR1 MGHRA, CDR2 YSYEKL. With 5 bases clipped from V and 2 bases from J, the junction kept 5 bases outside the gene matches.

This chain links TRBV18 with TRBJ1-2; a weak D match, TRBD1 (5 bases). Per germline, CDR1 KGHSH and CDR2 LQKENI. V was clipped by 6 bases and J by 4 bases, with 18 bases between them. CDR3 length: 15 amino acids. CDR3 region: CASSRGADGSYGYTF. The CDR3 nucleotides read TGTGCCAGCTCCCGCGGGGCGGACGGTTCCTATGGCTACACCTTC.

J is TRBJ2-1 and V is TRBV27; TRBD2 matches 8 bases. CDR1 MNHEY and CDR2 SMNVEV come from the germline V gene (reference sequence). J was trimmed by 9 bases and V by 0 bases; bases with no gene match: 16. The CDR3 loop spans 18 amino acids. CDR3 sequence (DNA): TGTGCCAGCAGTTTATCCCCACCCTTTTTAGCGGGGCGGGGTGAGCAGTTCTTC. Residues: CASSLSPPFLAGRGEQFF.